The 14 T cell receptor beta chains below were found in one sample sequenced in a study of shared clonotypes between healthy human individuals. TCRdb's copy holds only in-frame clones and misses some; the assay was immunoSEQ multiplex PCR. The sample consists of 600,000 or so clones, roughly 96% of them appearing once. The naive CD8 subset, CD45RO-negative cells positively selected for CCR7, excluded terminally differentiated effector memory CD45RA+ cells. Material for sequencing was naive CD8+ T cells sorted from blood. The receptors originated from a woman in her 30s in good health.

The count of this clone is one. The chain couples TRBV14 to TRBJ2-5, with D possibly TRBD1 on 6 matching bases. CDR3 size: 15 residues. CDR1 SGHDN and CDR2 FVKESK come from the germline V gene. V gave up 1 base and J gave up 1 base, with 10 bases separating them. The CDR3 sequence: CASSQVTGIQETQYF. For the CDR3, the DNA is TGTGCCAGCAGCCAAGTCACAGGGATCCAAGAGACCCAGTACTTC.

V is TRBV2 and J is TRBJ2-1; either TRBD1 or TRBD2 may fit D (6 bases each). The CDR3 totals 15 residues. V was shortened by 4 bases and J by 2 bases, with 12 bases between the two germline ends. Germline CDR1 and CDR2: SNHLY and FYNNEI. CDR3 coding DNA: TGTGCCAGCAGTGTTGGGGGGCGCGCCTACAATGAGCAGTTCTTC. The encoded protein is CASSVGGRAYNEQFF. Using reference TRBV2 and TRBJ2-1 for the parts outside the CDR3, the full variable domain is EPEVTQTPSHQVTQMGQEVILRCVPISNHLYFYWYRQILGQKVEFLVSFYNNEISEKSEIFDDQFSVERPDGSNFTLKIRSTKLEDSAMYFCASSVGGRAYNEQFFGPGTRLTVL.

V usage is TRBV27 and J usage is TRBJ2-1, with 12 bases aligning to TRBD1. Per the germline V gene, CDR1 is MNHEY and CDR2 is SMNVEV (reference sequence). Unmatched junction bases numbered 5, after V lost 2 bases and J lost 0 bases. The CDR3 is made up of 18 amino acids. The CDR3 sequence: CASSLGTGGLSSYNEQFF. Here the CDR3 DNA reads TGTGCCAGCAGTTTAGGGACAGGGGGCTTAAGCTCCTACAATGAGCAGTTCTTC.

The chain joins TRBV5-1 to TRBJ1-3; D may be TRBD1 (5 bases). This CDR3 region has 15 residues. Trimming took 0 bases from V and 0 from J, leaving 7 bases between them. Germline-derived CDR1 and CDR2 are SGHRS and YFSETQ. CDR3 in DNA: TGCGCCAGCAGCTTGGTGGGGGACTCTGGAAACACCATATATTTT. Encoded protein: CASSLVGDSGNTIYF.

The V gene is TRBV5-6, the J gene TRBJ2-7, with D perhaps matching TRBD1 (5 bases). CDR3 length: 13 amino acids. The germline V and J ends were trimmed by 2 bases and 1 base, with 7 bases remaining between them. Germline CDR1 and CDR2: SGHDT and YYEEEE. The CDR3 sequence is CASSLRQSYEQYF. The CDR3 DNA is TGTGCCAGCAGCTTACGACAGTCCTACGAGCAGTACTTC.

Turning to this clone: Other DNA sequences in this specimen translate into the identical CDR3. The chain is built from TRBV28 and TRBJ1-5; 9 bases match TRBD1. J lost 5 bases, V lost 6 bases, and 5 bases had no gene match. This CDR3 is 14 amino acids long. Germline CDR1 reads MDHEN; CDR2 reads SYDVKM. The CDR3 sequence: CASSLGQGHQPQHF. CDR3 coding DNA: TGTGCCAGCAGCCTCGGACAGGGGCATCAGCCCCAGCATTTT.

The gene calls are TRBV6-1 and TRBJ1-2; TRBD1 aligns across 7 bases. V was pared by 0 bases and J by 8 bases, with 9 bases of the junction left unmatched. The V gene's germline CDR1 is MNHNS and CDR2 SASEGT. The CDR3 extends over 15 amino acids. CDR3 in amino acids: CASSEAWTGSDGYTF. In DNA form, the CDR3 reads TGTGCCAGCAGTGAAGCGTGGACAGGTTCCGACGGCTACACCTTC.

V usage is TRBV9 and J usage is TRBJ2-1; TRBD1 might be the D (5 bases). The CDR3 is 15 amino acids. The germline V and J ends were trimmed by 3 bases and 1 base, with 11 bases remaining between them. Per germline, CDR1 SGDLS and CDR2 YYNGEE. The chain's CDR3 is CASSEGWRSYNEQFF. CDR3 nucleotide sequence: TGTGCCAGCAGCGAGGGGTGGCGGTCCTACAATGAGCAGTTCTTC.

V gene TRBV15 combines with J gene TRBJ1-4, with TRBD1 matching over 9 bases. This CDR3 region has 15 residues. CDR1 and CDR2 (germline): LNHNV, YYDKDF (reference sequence). The junction had 6 bases not matched to a gene; V was cut back by 2 bases and J by 8 bases. CDR3 loop: CATSRRDRVSEKLFF. For the CDR3, the DNA is TGTGCCACCAGCAGACGGGACAGGGTGAGCGAAAAACTGTTTTTT. Complete variable domain (other parts from reference TRBV15 and TRBJ1-4): DAMVIQNPRYQVTQFGKPVTLSCSQTLNHNVMYWYQQKSSQAPKLLFHYYDKDFNNEADTPDNFQSRRPNTSFCFLDIRSPGLGDTAMYLCATSRRDRVSEKLFFGSGTQLSVL.

Here the CDR3 reads CASSQTRLESGANVLTF. As DNA, the CDR3 is TGTGCCAGCAGCCAGACTAGACTTGAATCTGGGGCCAACGTCCTGACTTTC. The chain recombines TRBV16 with TRBJ2-6, with a tentative D call TRBD2 (6 bases). CDR1 and CDR2 from the germline V gene are KGHSY and FQNENV. With 3 bases removed from V and 1 base from J, the gap between germline ends came to 13 bases. The CDR3 runs to 17 residues.

This clone appeared once. V and J are TRBV11-2 and TRBJ2-2; TRBD2 matches 8 bases. The V gene end was trimmed by 3 bases and the J gene end by 1 base; junction bases not matched to a gene: 10. This CDR3 has 18 residues. Germline V gives CDR1 SGHAT, CDR2 FQNNGV. This CDR3 is CASSFPPGGTRNTGELFF. The CDR3 region has the DNA TGTGCCAGCAGCTTCCCCCCGGGAGGGACCAGGAACACCGGGGAGCTGTTTTTT.

The table lists this clone with a few counts. The chain recombines TRBV29-1 with TRBJ1-1; 8 bases are shared with TRBD1. With V trimmed by 4 bases and J by 0 bases, 4 bases remained unmatched. The length of the CDR3 is 14 residues. In germline, CDR1 is SQVTM, CDR2 ANQGSEA. CDR3 DNA sequence: TGCAGCGTTGTAGACAGGGGTGTGAACACTGAAGCTTTCTTT. Translated: CSVVDRGVNTEAFF.

V and J are TRBV9 and TRBJ2-2; D gene uncertain. The CDR3 consists of 12 residues. The ends were cut back, 0 bases at V and 9 bases at J, with 6 bases in the middle. Germline V CDR1 and CDR2: SGDLS, YYNGEE. The CDR3: CASSVEGWELFF. CDR3 DNA: TGTGCCAGCAGCGTAGAAGGATGGGAGCTGTTTTTT.

V gene TRBV4-1 combines with J gene TRBJ1-1, with 9 bases aligning to TRBD1. The CDR3 is 16 amino acids. With 4 bases clipped from V and 5 bases from J, the junction kept 11 bases outside the gene matches. CDR1 and CDR2 from the germline V gene are MGHRA and YSYEKL. Here the CDR3 DNA reads TGCGCCAGCAGCCGAGCTACCGGGACAGGGATGACTGAAGCTTTCTTT. It is translated as CASSRATGTGMTEAFF.